The T cell receptor (beta chain) under discussion was sequenced for a study of regulatory T cells in long-lasting Graves disease. Study-wide results and caveats: New patients shared fewer than 1,000 public clonotypes, and persistent patients shared more, with a few thousand.

Indicated time point: persistent/refractory GD, antithyroid drugs over 5 years with positive TRAb. Isolated PBMC RNA provided the starting material for the TCR library. Each of the patients was recruited from an endocrinology department situated in Xi'an, China. The authors drew 8.5 to 9 milliliters of peripheral blood into EDTA tubes. Investigators prepared the TCR beta libraries by applying iRepertoire HTBI primers and Arm-PCR of CDR3 regions. Via MiXCR, TCRdb re-called the multiplex PCR reads, giving one row per CDR3 protein. The sample yields more than 650,000 distinct CDR3 sequences, 25% to 30% seen once. With 6 bases clipped from V and 2 bases from J, the junction kept 12 bases outside the gene matches. Looked up from germline, CDR1 is MNHEY and CDR2 is SVGEGT. The CDR3 is 16 amino acids. On this clonotype itself: The target antigen is unknown.

The clonotype originates from a female donor with Graves disease. The chain employs TRBV6-2 or TRBV6-3 and TRBJ1-2, with 7 bases that match TRBD1. Specimen: peripheral blood mononuclear cells (PBMCs), collected when the disease was refractory, from a patient treated with antithyroid drugs. Here the CDR3 DNA reads TGTGCCAGCAGACCCACCCGGGACAGCCCCAACTATGGCTACACCTTC. Its protein product is CASRPTRDSPNYGYTF.